The 23 T cell receptor beta chains reported below all come from one sample, sequenced in a study of shared clonotypes between healthy human individuals. The protocol was immunoSEQ multiplex PCR, while the TCRdb copy is restricted to in-frame clones and leaves out a portion. This sample has around 1,100,000 clones, with roughly 80% found just once. Sequences were obtained from memory CD4+ T cells from PBMCs. Subset of the sample: CD45RA-negative fraction. These receptors came from a man aged 18 to 30 in good health. Some clones in this sample may be carry-over from other donors' samples.

The rearrangement links TRBV30 to TRBJ2-1; 8 bases fit TRBD2. CDR3 length: 13 residues. V lost 7 bases and J lost 1; bases outside the gene matches: 3. CDR1 and CDR2 (germline): GTSNPN, SVGIG (reference sequence). The CDR3 DNA is TGTGCCTTAACTAGCGGATCCTACAATGAGCAGTTCTTC. It codes for CALTSGSYNEQFF.

This clone has just one count. The chain combines TRBV13 with TRBJ2-6, with D possibly TRBD1 on 6 matching bases. With 5 bases removed from V and 0 bases from J, the gap between germline ends came to 20 bases. The V gene's germline CDR1 is PRHDT and CDR2 FYEKMQ (reference sequence). The length of the CDR3 is 19 residues. The CDR3 sequence is CASSLTIGQSYSGANVLTF. The CDR3 DNA reads as TGTGCCAGCAGCCTCACCATTGGACAGAGTTACTCTGGGGCCAACGTCCTGACTTTC. Full variable domain (missing parts from reference TRBV13 and TRBJ2-6): AAGVIQSPRHLIKEKRETATLKCYPIPRHDTVYWYQQGPGQDPQFLISFYEKMQSDKGSIPDRFSAQQFSDYHSELNMSSLELGDSALYFCASSLTIGQSYSGANVLTFGAGSRLTVL.

This clone was observed a handful of times. The chain couples TRBV28 to TRBJ2-3, with a weak D call TRBD2 (6 bases). V was trimmed by 5 bases and J by 3 bases, leaving 18 bases between them. Germline V gene lookup returns CDR1 MDHEN and CDR2 SYDVKM. The CDR3 totals 16 residues. CDR3 sequence: CASSPYYSRGTDTQYF. The CDR3, as DNA: TGTGCCAGCAGTCCATACTACTCACGGGGGACAGATACGCAGTATTTT.

This clone was recorded only once. The chain employs TRBV29-1 and TRBJ2-7, with 9 nucleotides matching TRBD1. Germline V CDR1 and CDR2: SQVTM, ANQGSEA. V was pared by 5 bases and J by 2 bases, with 16 bases of the junction left unmatched. The CDR3 loop spans 17 amino acids. The CDR3 DNA reads as TGCAGCGTTCTGCGCGGGACAGGGTTTACGAGTACCTACGAGCAGTACTTC. Encoded protein: CSVLRGTGFTSTYEQYF.

This chain joins TRBV7-9 and TRBJ1-2; 9 bases map to TRBD1. The CDR3 totals 15 residues. Germline values: CDR1 SEHNR, CDR2 FQNEAQ (reference sequence). V lost 0 bases, J lost 7 bases, and 6 bases stayed unmatched. CDR3 sequence reads: CASSLAGQGPSGYTF. CDR3 in DNA: TGTGCCAGCAGCTTAGCGGGACAGGGCCCTAGTGGCTACACCTTC.

This rearrangement joins TRBV18 to TRBJ1-1, with 9 bases identical to TRBD1. The CDR3 is made up of 15 amino acids. The V segment lost 3 bases and the J segment 3 bases; nucleotides outside the gene matches: 5. Germline assignment: CDR1 KGHSH and CDR2 LQKENI. CDR3: CASSPGTGLDTEAFF. The CDR3 DNA sequence: TGTGCCAGCTCACCCGGGACAGGGTTGGACACTGAAGCTTTCTTT.

The rearrangement uses TRBV28 and TRBJ2-3, with a tentative D call TRBD2 (6 bases). The CDR3 sequence is 14 residues long. The V gene's germline CDR1 is MDHEN and CDR2 SYDVKM. V was clipped by 7 bases and J by 2 bases, with 13 bases between them. This CDR3 is CASNPPGDTDTQYF. The CDR3 DNA reads as TGTGCCAGCAACCCCCCGGGAGACACAGATACGCAGTATTTT.

The rearrangement links TRBV30 to TRBJ1-2; a weak D match, TRBD1 (5 bases). V lost 4 bases, J lost 7 bases, and 13 bases lay in between. CDR3 length: 12 amino acids. Germline V gene lookup returns CDR1 GTSNPN and CDR2 SVGIG (reference sequence). The CDR3 spells CAWKDTGTGYTF. The CDR3 DNA sequence: TGTGCCTGGAAAGACACAGGCACTGGCTACACCTTC.

The V call is TRBV5-1, the J call TRBJ2-4, with D perhaps TRBD2 (5 bases). CDR3 size: 14 residues. V lost 1 base and J 9 bases, leaving 14 bases between the germline ends. Germline V CDR1 and CDR2: SGHRS, YFSETQ. This chain's CDR3 is CASSLSPPAGIQYF. CDR3 nucleotide sequence: TGCGCCAGCAGCTTGAGCCCACCGGCGGGCATTCAGTACTTC.

V is TRBV6-8 and J is TRBJ2-5, with D unresolved. TRBJ2-7 matches the DNA end more closely, so the J call is doubtful. Germline CDR1 reads MNHGY; CDR2 reads SAAAGT. CDR3 length equals 15 residues. The CDR3 reads CASPSLVQSSYEQYF. CDR3 bases: TGTGCCAGTCCCTCCCTGGTCCAGAGCTCCTACGAGCAGTACTTC.

The chain combines TRBV6-6 with TRBJ1-4, with D perhaps TRBD1 (5 bases). The germline V and J ends were trimmed by 6 bases and 3 bases, with 17 bases remaining between them. CDR1 and CDR2 (germline): MNHNY, SVGAGI (reference sequence). CDR3 length equals 16 residues. CDR3 loop: CASRGKHRQANEKLFF. CDR3 bases: TGTGCCAGCAGGGGAAAACACAGGCAAGCTAATGAAAAACTGTTTTTT.

About this clone: The sample carries other DNA sequences with the same CDR3. The chain has TRBV5-8 and TRBJ2-5; a possible D gene is TRBD1 (5 bases). V gave up 1 base and J gave up 4 bases, with 11 bases separating them. CDR1 and CDR2 from the germline V gene are SGHTS and YDEGEE. The CDR3 totals 14 residues. In DNA form, the CDR3 reads TGTGCCAGCAGCTTGACAGGACGCGGAGAGACCCAGTACTTC. Protein product: CASSLTGRGETQYF.

This clone was observed a few times. This chain uses TRBV6-6 with TRBJ1-2; a weak D match, TRBD1 (6 bases). V gave up 5 bases and J gave up 8 bases, with 21 bases separating them. The CDR3 length is 15 residues. Germline loops: CDR1 MNHNY, CDR2 SVGAGI (reference sequence). DNA of the CDR3: TGTGCCAGCAGTCTCCTCCAGACAGAACAGGGAGGCTACACCTTC. It yields the protein CASSLLQTEQGGYTF.

Here the CDR3 reads CASSLGQWNYGYTF. The CDR3 nucleotides read TGTGCCAGCAGCTTGGGACAGTGGAACTATGGCTACACCTTC. The rearrangement joins TRBV11-2 to TRBJ1-2, with 7 bases identical to TRBD1. The junction had 3 bases not matched to a gene; V was cut back by 3 bases and J by 2 bases. The CDR3 runs to 14 residues. Germline CDR1 SGHAT, CDR2 FQNNGV.

The chain carries TRBV28 and TRBJ2-5; weak D call: TRBD1 (6 bases). CDR1 and CDR2 (germline): MDHEN, SYDVKM. V gave up 4 bases and J gave up 2 bases, with 20 bases separating them. This CDR3 contains 17 residues. This chain's CDR3 is CASSSAPGRGYQETQYF. As DNA, the CDR3 is TGTGCCAGCAGTTCGGCCCCCGGCAGGGGCTATCAAGAGACCCAGTACTTC.

The chain recombines TRBV29-1 with TRBJ2-5, with D perhaps given as TRBD1 or TRBD2 (5 bases each). The CDR3 is 12 residues long. CDR1 and CDR2 (germline): SQVTM, ANQGSEA. This CDR3 reads CSMADGTETQYF. For the CDR3, the DNA is TGCAGTATGGCGGATGGGACGGAGACCCAGTACTTC.

This chain connects TRBV28 to TRBJ2-5; weak D call: TRBD1 (5 bases). The J call is doubtful: the DNA matches TRBJ2-7 better. The CDR3 is 12 amino acids. The germline CDR1 and CDR2 sequences are MDHEN and SYDVKM. In nucleotides, the CDR3 is TGTGCCAGCAGTCCAGGGCGGCACGAGCAGTACTTC. Translation: CASSPGRHEQYF.

The CDR3 reads CASRTGFFNEKLFF. The CDR3 DNA sequence: TGTGCCAGCAGAACAGGGTTTTTTAATGAAAAACTGTTTTTT. The J gene is TRBJ1-4, the V gene TRBV28, with D perhaps matching TRBD1 (6 bases). Germline V lookup: CDR1 MDHEN, CDR2 SYDVKM. V was cut by 6 bases and J by 4 bases, with 12 bases left in between. There are 14 residues in the CDR3.

The rearrangement joins TRBV25-1 to TRBJ1-3; D unresolved. The germline gives CDR1 MGHDK, CDR2 SYGVNS. The CDR3 spans 13 residues. V was clipped by 6 bases and J by 4 bases, with 10 bases between them. The CDR3 DNA reads as TGTGCCAGCAGGACGTACGGAGGAAACACCATATATTTT. Its protein is CASRTYGGNTIYF.

This rearrangement joins TRBV19 to TRBJ1-2; D is perhaps TRBD1 (5 bases). This CDR3 comprises 16 residues. V lost 0 bases to trimming and J lost 3 bases, with 14 bases between them. CDR1 LNHDA and CDR2 SQIVND come from the germline V gene (reference sequence). In nucleotides, the CDR3 is TGTGCCAGTAGTATAGATATCGCAGGGTGGGACTATGGCTACACCTTC. Residues: CASSIDIAGWDYGYTF.

This chain joins TRBV4-1 and TRBJ2-3; maybe TRBD2 (5 bases). This CDR3 region has 16 residues. The ends were cut back, 5 bases at V and 2 bases at J, with 17 bases in the middle. Per the germline V gene, CDR1 is MGHRA and CDR2 is YSYEKL. CDR3 amino acids: CASSSPGERPTDTQYF. Here the CDR3 DNA reads TGCGCCAGCAGCTCCCCTGGGGAGCGCCCCACAGATACGCAGTATTTT.

As DNA, the CDR3 is TGTGCCAGCAGTTCAGGGGGGTGGACTGAAGCTTTCTTT. This sequence encodes CASSSGGWTEAFF. The chain uses TRBV6-5 and TRBJ1-1; the match to TRBD1 covers 7 bases. Losses at the gene ends were 4 bases for V and 5 bases for J; bases not matched to a gene: 4. There are 13 residues in the CDR3. Germline loops: CDR1 MNHEY, CDR2 SVGAGI.

The table lists this clone with a few counts. The chain joins TRBV5-6 to TRBJ1-2; maybe TRBD1 (6 bases). The CDR3 spans 12 residues. In germline, CDR1 is SGHDT, CDR2 YYEEEE. V was clipped by 1 base and J by 7 bases, with 8 bases between them. DNA of the CDR3: TGTGCCAGCAGCTTGACAGGGACTGGCTACACCTTC. This encodes CASSLTGTGYTF.